The rows below give T cell receptor beta chains drawn from one sample of a study of human thymus T cells. TCRdb's table, derived via immunoSEQ multiplex PCR, lists solely in-frame clones and lacks some. This table holds some 72,000 clones, approximately 96% found once. Material: thymus tissue. The receptors originated from a boy under two years old with a congenital heart defect but otherwise immunologically healthy. CDR3s include the opening cysteine and the closing phenylalanine or tryptophan. The D gene is left open where the match is weak. Not all rows give a size; the values are once, few, many and, for expanded clones, a class.

d_call j_call v_call clone_size cdr3_nt cdr3_aa
NA TRBJ1-3 TRBV30 NA TGTGCCTCACGAGGGGGGGACGACTCTGGAAACACCATATATTTT CASRGGDDSGNTIYF
NA TRBJ2-6 TRBV6-1 NA TGTGCCAGCAGTGAAGCGCTTCCCGGAAGACCTGGGGCCAACGTCCTGACTTTC CASSEALPGRPGANVLTF
NA TRBJ1-1 TRBV4-3 NA TGCGCCAGCAGCCAATCGACACGGAGGGACACTGAAGCTTTCTTT CASSQSTRRDTEAFF
NA TRBJ2-7 TRBV19 once TGTGCCAGTAGTATAAGTGGGAATTCCTACGAGCAGTACTTC CASSISGNSYEQYF
TRBD2 TRBJ2-5 TRBV5-1 NA TGCGCCAGCAGCTTGGGAGTCCCGCTAGCGGGGGGTCTACAAGAGACCCAGTACTTC CASSLGVPLAGGLQETQYF
TRBD2 TRBJ2-1 TRBV27 NA TGTGCCAGCAGTTTATACGGGACTAGCGGTCTGGCGTTCTTC CASSLYGTSGLAFF
TRBD2 TRBJ2-3 TRBV7-2 NA TGTGCCAGCAGCTCTACTACTAGCGGGAGCACAGATACGCAGTATTTT CASSSTTSGSTDTQYF
TRBD1 TRBJ2-1 TRBV7-9 once TGTGCCAGCAGCCCGAGACAGGGGAGGTACAATGAGCAGTTCTTC CASSPRQGRYNEQFF
TRBD1 TRBJ1-6 TRBV7-9 NA TGTGCCAGCAGCCAGGGGGCGCAGGTCTCACCCCTCCACTTT CASSQGAQVSPLHF
TRBD1 TRBJ1-4 TRBV5-6 NA TGTGCCAGCAGACGAGACAGGGGATCGGAAAAACTGTTTTTT CASRRDRGSEKLFF
TRBD1 TRBJ2-7 TRBV28 NA TGTGCCAGCAGAAGGACAGGGGAGGAGCAGTACTTC CASRRTGEEQYF
TRBD1 TRBJ1-2 TRBV29-1 once TGCAGCGTTCCGGCGACGACAGGGGGGGACTATGGCTACACCTTC CSVPATTGGDYGYTF